The 2 T cell receptor beta chains below were found in one sample sequenced in a study of T cell responses to AZD1222 COVID-19 vaccine. This table comes from immunoSEQ multiplex PCR, and its TCRdb copy is limited to in-frame clones, with some not included. The sample holds more than 100,000 clones, 88% seen once. This specimen was peripheral blood, taken on day 0 of AZD1222 vaccination. Receptor source: an adult in good health.

The chain is built from TRBV19 and TRBJ2-3, with 10 bases fitting TRBD2. V lost 5 bases, J lost 0 bases, and 5 bases stayed unmatched. The CDR3 has 16 residues. Germline CDR1 reads LNHDA; CDR2 reads SQIVND (reference sequence). The CDR3 bases are TGTGCCAGTAGTCGGGGACTAGCGCCCAGCACAGATACGCAGTATTTT. It yields the protein CASSRGLAPSTDTQYF.

The J gene is TRBJ1-2, the V gene TRBV27; 7 bases are a match to TRBD1. This CDR3 region has 13 residues. In germline, CDR1 is MNHEY, CDR2 SMNVEV (reference sequence). V shed 8 bases, J shed 2 bases, and the junction held 5 bases outside the gene matches. The DNA of the CDR3 is TGTGCCAGCTCCCGACAGGGAAACTATGGCTACACCTTC. Translated: CASSRQGNYGYTF.